These 3 T cell receptor beta chains share one sample of origin, sequenced in a study of T cell responses to AZD1222 COVID-19 vaccine. Clones were sequenced by immunoSEQ multiplex PCR, and TCRdb holds only the in-frame ones, with some missing. The sample holds around 100,000 clones, roughly 88% seen once. Sequenced material: peripheral blood, taken 28 days after the second AZD1222 dose. These TCRs come from an adult who received the AZD1222 COVID-19 vaccine.

This clone was counted a single time. This rearrangement joins TRBV6-5 to TRBJ2-5; the D gene is possibly TRBD1 (6 bases). The V gene lost 5 bases and the J gene lost 5 bases, with 12 bases spanning the gap. Per the germline V gene, CDR1 is MNHEY and CDR2 is SVGAGI. This CDR3 spans 13 amino acids. The CDR3 spells CASSPRGQETQYF. DNA for the CDR3: TGTGCCAGCAGTCCCAGGGGTCAGGAGACCCAGTACTTC.

Only one count was recorded for this clone. The rearrangement uses TRBV9 and TRBJ1-2; D call uncertain. The CDR3 length is 12 residues. Germline-derived CDR1 and CDR2 are SGDLS and YYNGEE. V shed 0 bases and J shed 7 bases, with 7 bases lying between them. The chain's CDR3 is CASSVGEAGYTF. Written as DNA, the CDR3 is TGTGCCAGCAGCGTAGGTGAAGCTGGCTACACCTTC. The variable domain in full, completed from reference TRBV9 and TRBJ1-2, reads DSGVTQTPKHLITATGQRVTLRCSPRSGDLSVYWYQQSLDQGLQFLIQYYNGEERAKGNILERFSAQQFPDLHSELNLSSLELGDSALYFCASSVGEAGYTFGSGTRLTVV.

This chain connects TRBV5-4 to TRBJ1-5, with unresolved D. Trimming stripped 4 bases from V and 5 bases from J, with 10 bases between. Germline CDR1 reads SGHNT; CDR2 reads YYREEE (reference sequence). The CDR3 length is 13 residues. The CDR3 region is CASSQRPDQPQHF. In nucleotides, the CDR3 is TGTGCCAGCAGCCAGAGACCCGATCAGCCCCAGCATTTT.